This entry lists 19 T cell receptor beta chains sequenced from one sample in a study of T cell changes during pregnancy in multiple sclerosis (dated by TCRdb to between 2019 and 2020). Libraries were constructed by the immunoSEQ multiplex PCR assay. TCRdb retrieved this table from immuneACCESS and kept in-frame rearrangements only. Not all clones are present; in checked studies, unresolved V genes account for under half, and no reason is known for the remainder. Recorded for this sample are about 62,000 clones; around 89% of them occurred a single time. The ten biggest clones cover about 2.7% of the sample. The material was peripheral blood, obtained in the first trimester of pregnancy. The receptors derive from a female donor with multiple sclerosis, enrolled in a pregnancy study.

The genes are TRBV10-3 and TRBJ1-6, with D uncertain. V lost 7 bases and J 7 bases, leaving 11 bases between the germline ends. The CDR3 is 13 amino acids. Germline assignment: CDR1 ENHRY and CDR2 SYGVKD. The CDR3 region has the DNA TGTGCCATCAAGGAGAGTCAGAATTCACCCCTCCACTTT. Translated: CAIKESQNSPLHF.

The V and J genes are TRBV5-5 and TRBJ1-3, with D possibly being TRBD1 (5 bases). V shed 4 bases and J shed 9 bases, with 17 bases lying between them. The CDR3 totals 14 residues. The germline gives CDR1 SGHKS, CDR2 YYEKEE (reference sequence). The chain's CDR3 is CASSPGGLGGTIYF. The DNA for the CDR3 is TGTGCCAGCAGCCCCGGAGGACTGGGGGGCACCATATATTTT.

V gene TRBV7-2 combines with J gene TRBJ2-1, with 7 nucleotides matching TRBD2. The germline CDR1 and CDR2 sequences are SGHTA and FQGNSA. J gave up 0 bases and V 0 bases, and 2 bases lay outside the gene matches. This CDR3 is built from 16 residues. In DNA, the CDR3 is TGTGCCAGCAGCTTAGCATGGACTAGCTCCTACAATGAGCAGTTCTTC. Translated, it gives CASSLAWTSSYNEQFF.

The rearrangement joins TRBV5-1 to TRBJ2-2; a possible D gene is TRBD1 (7 bases). The CDR3 totals 16 residues. Germline V gene lookup returns CDR1 SGHRS and CDR2 YFSETQ. V shed 0 bases and J shed 3 bases, with 12 bases lying between them. CDR3 nucleotides: TGCGCCAGCAGCTTGGCAGACAGGGAGGACACCGGGGAGCTGTTTTTT. It translates to CASSLADREDTGELFF.

The chain joins TRBV21-1 to TRBJ2-5; the DNA was not compared with TRBD1, the D call given in the table. TRBV21-1 is marked as a pseudogene. The CDR3 loop spans 14 amino acids. CDR3 nucleotide sequence: TGTGCCAGCAGCGCCCCCAGACAGGAGGCCCCGTTTTACTTC. Amino acids: CASSAPRQEAPFYF.

The V and J genes are TRBV12-5 and TRBJ1-5; 7 nucleotides line up with TRBD1. Losses at the gene ends were 5 bases for V and 5 bases for J; bases not matched to a gene: 15. The CDR3 length is 17 residues. Germline lookup yields CDR1 LGHNT and CDR2 FRNRAP. The CDR3 spells CASGVIQGYHWDQPQHF. The CDR3 coding sequence is TGTGCTAGTGGTGTCATACAGGGGTATCATTGGGATCAGCCCCAGCATTTT.

This sequence joins TRBV13 and TRBJ2-3, with 8 positions matching TRBD2. The CDR3 totals 17 residues. V dropped 5 bases and J dropped 3; count of bases not matched to a gene: 13. The germline V gene encodes CDR1 PRHDT and CDR2 FYEKMQ (reference sequence). CDR3 nucleotides: TGTGCCAGCAGCCCGCATCGGGGGGGAGGAGATACAGATACGCAGTATTTT. Protein product: CASSPHRGGGDTDTQYF.

The V gene is TRBV10-2, the J gene TRBJ2-1, with 9 bases identical to TRBD1. J was trimmed by 8 bases and V by 6 bases; bases with no gene match: 8. This CDR3 spans 14 amino acids. CDR1 is WSHSY and CDR2 is SAAADI in the germline V gene. As DNA, the CDR3 is TGCGCCAGCAGAGCGGGACAGGGAGTCCATGAGCAGTTCTTC. Protein product: CASRAGQGVHEQFF.

This chain links TRBV7-9 with TRBJ2-1; the match to TRBD2 covers 9 bases. This CDR3 is 14 amino acids long. Per germline, CDR1 SEHNR and CDR2 FQNEAQ (reference sequence). Trimming removed 5 bases from V and 5 bases from J; junction bases left unmatched: 4. The CDR3 DNA is TGTGCCAGCAGCCGCGCGGGAGGGGACAATGAGCAGTTCTTC. It encodes CASSRAGGDNEQFF. The complete variable domain, with remaining parts taken from reference TRBV7-9 and TRBJ2-1, reads DTGVSQNPRHKITKRGQNVTFRCDPISEHNRLYWYRQTLGQGPEFLTYFQNEAQLEKSRLLSDRFSAERPKGSFSTLEIQRTEQGDSAMYLCASSRAGGDNEQFFGPGTRLTVL.

The chain recombines TRBV5-1 with TRBJ2-6; the D is unclear. Germline V gene data show CDR1 as SGHRS and CDR2 as YFSETQ. This CDR3 spans 19 amino acids. V lost 0 bases, J lost 0 bases, and 16 bases lay in between. In DNA form, the CDR3 reads TGCGCCAGCAGCTTGGAACTATCGCGTATTAGCTCTGGGGCCAACGTCCTGACTTTC. Translating it yields CASSLELSRISSGANVLTF.

The CDR3, as DNA: TGCAGCGTTGAAGACCGGAACGGGGGCTACACCTTC. It encodes CSVEDRNGGYTF. This chain joins TRBV29-1 and TRBJ1-2; D call uncertain. V was cut by 0 bases and J by 8 bases, with 10 bases left in between. The CDR3 is 12 amino acids. Germline values: CDR1 SQVTM, CDR2 ANQGSEA.

The genes are TRBV7-6 and TRBJ1-2, with D perhaps matching TRBD1 (5 bases). The CDR3 extends over 13 amino acids. V lost 4 bases and J lost 4, with 10 bases in between. From germline, CDR1 is SGHVS and CDR2 FNYEAQ. This CDR3 is CASSSRGLYGYTF. CDR3 nucleotides: TGTGCCAGCAGCTCAAGGGGTCTCTATGGCTACACCTTC.

This rearrangement joins TRBV6-1 to TRBJ2-7; TRBD1 agrees at 9 bases. This CDR3 is 13 amino acids long. Germline values: CDR1 MNHNS, CDR2 SASEGT. The ends lost 7 bases at V and 4 bases at J; junction bases unmatched: 5. The CDR3: CASKGQGRYEQYF. The CDR3 nucleotides are TGTGCCAGCAAGGGACAGGGAAGGTACGAGCAGTACTTC.

This sequence joins TRBV19 and TRBJ1-1; 9 bases line up with TRBD1. Germline assignment: CDR1 LNHDA and CDR2 SQIVND (reference sequence). The CDR3 spans 14 residues. V gave up 3 bases and J gave up 1 base; unmatched junction bases: 0. The CDR3 DNA follows: TGTGCCAGTAGTATGGGACAGGGGAACACTGAAGCTTTCTTT. This codes for CASSMGQGNTEAFF.

The chain employs TRBV6-5 and TRBJ2-7; D unresolved. The length of the CDR3 is 12 residues. V lost 4 bases, J lost 4 bases, and 8 bases lay in between. Germline V lookup: CDR1 MNHEY, CDR2 SVGAGI. The CDR3 DNA reads as TGTGCCAGCAGTTTTGATGAGTACGAGCAGTACTTC. Translation: CASSFDEYEQYF.

The chain joins TRBV7-9 to TRBJ2-7; 9 nucleotides match TRBD2. CDR1 and CDR2 (germline): SEHNR, FQNEAQ (reference sequence). This CDR3 is 16 amino acids long. J lost 3 bases, V lost 0 bases, and 6 bases had no gene match. The CDR3 coding sequence is TGTGCCAGCAGCTTAGCAGGCCTAGCGGGGAACTACGAGCAGTACTTC. Its translation: CASSLAGLAGNYEQYF.

The chain links TRBV4-2 to TRBJ1-1; weak D call: TRBD1 (6 bases). Trimming removed 4 bases from V and 1 base from J, with 19 bases in between. The CDR3 loop spans 17 amino acids. CDR1 and CDR2 (germline): LGHNA, YNFKEQ. The CDR3 DNA follows: TGTGCCAGCAGCCTCTCAACAGCTCAGGGGAAGAACACTGAAGCTTTCTTT. It yields the protein CASSLSTAQGKNTEAFF.

The genes are TRBV5-8 and TRBJ2-1; TRBD2 matches 13 bases. Losses at the gene ends were 0 bases for V and 10 bases for J; bases not matched to a gene: 4. In germline, CDR1 is SGHTS, CDR2 YDEGEE. This CDR3 comprises 15 residues. The CDR3 reads CASSLELAGGREQFF. CDR3 DNA sequence: TGTGCCAGCAGCTTGGAACTAGCGGGAGGGAGGGAGCAGTTCTTC.

V gene TRBV11-2 combines with J gene TRBJ1-1; a weak D match, TRBD1 (5 bases). This CDR3 has 13 amino acids. With 5 bases removed from V and 5 bases from J, the gap between germline ends came to 12 bases. Looked up from germline, CDR1 is SGHAT and CDR2 is FQNNGV. CDR3 sequence: CASSQGSSTEAFF. As DNA, the CDR3 is TGTGCCAGCAGCCAGGGCTCCTCGACTGAAGCTTTCTTT.